This record covers a single TCR beta chain. Per the authors' pipeline: Researchers report that nucleated cell counts were estimated from reference gene primer amplification. Produced via immunoSEQ multiplex PCR; TCRdb's table is partial and in-frame only. That table supplies the V and J calls and clone size; D and trimming were determined from the DNA. The table shows 250,000 to 300,000 clones, with about 87% occurring only once. The data were obtained in a study of blood T cell repertoires in COVID-19. Study-wide background: The study drew acute and convalescent COVID-19 samples from the United States, Italy and Spain. Sources were T cells, B-cell-depleted T cells, or PBMCs; the material itself was cDNA or gDNA.

With 3 bases removed from V and 9 bases from J, the gap between germline ends came to 12 bases. Germline loops: CDR1 SNHLY, CDR2 FYNNEI. This CDR3 is built from 13 residues. This receptor was taken from a woman aged 30 to 39 who had recovered from COVID-19. The rearrangement uses TRBV2 and TRBJ1-5, with a weak D call TRBD1 (6 bases). The sample taken for sequencing was peripheral blood. The CDR3 protein is CASSEGATGPQHF. The CDR3 DNA reads TGTGCCAGCAGTGAGGGGGCGACGGGGCCCCAGCATTTT.